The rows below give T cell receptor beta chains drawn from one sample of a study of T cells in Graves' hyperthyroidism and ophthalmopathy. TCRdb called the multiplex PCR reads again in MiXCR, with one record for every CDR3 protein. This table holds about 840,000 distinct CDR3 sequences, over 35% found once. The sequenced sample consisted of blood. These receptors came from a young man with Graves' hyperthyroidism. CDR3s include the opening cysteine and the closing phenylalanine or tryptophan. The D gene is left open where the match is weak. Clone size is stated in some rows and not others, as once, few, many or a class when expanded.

CASSSDVSGNTIYF TGTGCCAGCAGTTCGGACGTATCCGGAAACACCATATATTTT . many TRBJ1-3 TRBV2
CASSAPNMVDRARGYTF TGTGCCAGCAGCGCACCTAATATGGTCGACAGGGCTCGGGGCTACACCTTC TRBD1 many TRBJ1-2 TRBV9
CASSPGQLHTGELFF TGTGCCAGCAGCCCCGGGCAGCTCCACACCGGGGAGCTGTTTTTT . . TRBJ2-2 TRBV7-9
CASRSTGGGSNQPQHF TGTGCCAGCAGATCTACAGGGGGCGGAAGCAATCAGCCCCAGCATTTT TRBD1 . TRBJ1-5 TRBV6-5
CASSQDIRLRDYDKTGELFF TGTGCCAGCAGCCAAGATATTAGGTTGAGGGACTATGATAAGACCGGGGAGCTGTTTTTT TRBD2 . TRBJ2-2 TRBV4-2
CASSSAGPQHF TGTGCCAGCAGCTCTGCGGGGCCCCAGCATTTT . few TRBJ1-5 TRBV7-8
CASRGRDDWKAEAFF TGTGCCAGTAGGGGGAGGGACGATTGGAAGGCTGAAGCTTTCTTT . . TRBJ1-1 TRBV19
CASRAPSSLQETQYF TGTGCCAGCAGGGCCCCCTCTAGCTTGCAAGAGACCCAGTACTTC . . TRBJ2-5 TRBV2
CASSLDRVFDTGELFF TGTGCCAGCAGCTTAGATAGGGTTTTTGACACCGGGGAGCTGTTTTTT . . TRBJ2-2 TRBV7-2
CASSQGPLPYEQYF TGTGCCAGCAGCCAAGGGCCCCTTCCCTACGAGCAGTACTTC . . TRBJ2-7 TRBV11-1
CASSQEDREDGYTF TGCGCCAGCAGCCAAGAAGACAGGGAAGATGGCTACACCTTC TRBD1 few TRBJ1-2 TRBV4-1